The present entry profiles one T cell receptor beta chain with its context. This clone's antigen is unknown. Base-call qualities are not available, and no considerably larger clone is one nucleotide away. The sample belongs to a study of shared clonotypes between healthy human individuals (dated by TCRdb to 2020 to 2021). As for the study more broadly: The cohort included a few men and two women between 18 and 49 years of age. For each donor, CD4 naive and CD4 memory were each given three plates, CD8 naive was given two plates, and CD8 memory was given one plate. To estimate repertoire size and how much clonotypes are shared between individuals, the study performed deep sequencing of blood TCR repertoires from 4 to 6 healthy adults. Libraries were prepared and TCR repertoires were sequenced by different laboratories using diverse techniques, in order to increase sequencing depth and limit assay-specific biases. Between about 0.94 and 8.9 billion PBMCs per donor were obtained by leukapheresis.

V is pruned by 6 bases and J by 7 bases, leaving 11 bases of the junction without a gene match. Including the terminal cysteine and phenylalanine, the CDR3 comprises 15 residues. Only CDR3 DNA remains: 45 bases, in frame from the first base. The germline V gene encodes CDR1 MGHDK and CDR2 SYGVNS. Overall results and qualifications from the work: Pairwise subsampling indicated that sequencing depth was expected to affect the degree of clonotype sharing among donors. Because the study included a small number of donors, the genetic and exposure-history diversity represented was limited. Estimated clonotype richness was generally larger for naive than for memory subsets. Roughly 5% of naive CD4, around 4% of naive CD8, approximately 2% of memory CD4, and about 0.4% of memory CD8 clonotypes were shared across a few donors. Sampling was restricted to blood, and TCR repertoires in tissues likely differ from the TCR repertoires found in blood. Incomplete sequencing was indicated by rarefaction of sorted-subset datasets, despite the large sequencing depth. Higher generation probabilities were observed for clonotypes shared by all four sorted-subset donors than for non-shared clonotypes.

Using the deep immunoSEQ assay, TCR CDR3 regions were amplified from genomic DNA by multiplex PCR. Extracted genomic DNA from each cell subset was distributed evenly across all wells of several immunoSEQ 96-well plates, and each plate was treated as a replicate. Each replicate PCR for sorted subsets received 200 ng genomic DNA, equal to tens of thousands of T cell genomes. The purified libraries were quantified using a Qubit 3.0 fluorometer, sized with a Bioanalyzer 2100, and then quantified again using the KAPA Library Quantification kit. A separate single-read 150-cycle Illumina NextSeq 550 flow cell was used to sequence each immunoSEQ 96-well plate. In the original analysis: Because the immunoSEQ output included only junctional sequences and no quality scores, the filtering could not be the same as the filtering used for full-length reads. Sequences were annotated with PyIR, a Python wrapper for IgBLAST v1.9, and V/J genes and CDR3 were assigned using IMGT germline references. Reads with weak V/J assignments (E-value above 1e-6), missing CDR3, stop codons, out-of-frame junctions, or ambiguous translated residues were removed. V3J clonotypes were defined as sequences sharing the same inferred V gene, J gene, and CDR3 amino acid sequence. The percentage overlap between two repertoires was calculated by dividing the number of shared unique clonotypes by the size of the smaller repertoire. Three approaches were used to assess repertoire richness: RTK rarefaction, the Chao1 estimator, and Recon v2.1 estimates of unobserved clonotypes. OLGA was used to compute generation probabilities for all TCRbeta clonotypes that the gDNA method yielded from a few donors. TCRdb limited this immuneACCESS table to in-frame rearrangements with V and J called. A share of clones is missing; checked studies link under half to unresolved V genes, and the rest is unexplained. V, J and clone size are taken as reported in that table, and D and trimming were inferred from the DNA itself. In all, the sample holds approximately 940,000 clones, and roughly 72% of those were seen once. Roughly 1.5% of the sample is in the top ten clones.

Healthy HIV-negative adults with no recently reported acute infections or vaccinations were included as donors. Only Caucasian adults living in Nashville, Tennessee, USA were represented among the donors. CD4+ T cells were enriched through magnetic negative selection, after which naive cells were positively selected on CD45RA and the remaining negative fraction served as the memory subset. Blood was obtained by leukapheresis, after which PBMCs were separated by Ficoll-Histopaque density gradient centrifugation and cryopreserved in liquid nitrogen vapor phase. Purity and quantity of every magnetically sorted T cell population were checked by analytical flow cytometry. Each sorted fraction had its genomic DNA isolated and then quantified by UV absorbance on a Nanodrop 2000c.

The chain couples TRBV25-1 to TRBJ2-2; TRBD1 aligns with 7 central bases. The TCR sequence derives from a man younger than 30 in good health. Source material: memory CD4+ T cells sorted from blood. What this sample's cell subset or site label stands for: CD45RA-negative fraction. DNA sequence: TGTGCCAGCAGGAGGGCAGGGGGAATCGGCGGGGAGCTGTTTTTT. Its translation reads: CASRRAGGIGGELFF.